This is a list of T cell receptor beta chains from one sample in a study of T cells after yellow fever vaccination. TCRdb redid the calling of the 5' RACE reads with MiXCR, one entry per CDR3 protein. The sample comprises some 300,000 distinct CDR3 sequences, around 3.9% of which are singletons, and roughly a quarter rests with the top ten. Sample: PBMCs, taken on the day of the yellow fever booster vaccination. The receptors were sampled from a man aged 18 to 35 who received the YFV17D yellow fever vaccine. The CDR3 runs from the conserved cysteine through the conserved F or W. Where a row states a size, it is once, few, many or the class of an expanded clone; other rows omit it.

j_call clone_size v_call cdr3_aa
TRBJ1-5 few TRBV4-2 CASSQDRREPQHF
TRBJ1-1 many TRBV5-1 CASSLVYRGKGTEAFF
TRBJ2-6 many TRBV14 CASSQVRLGANVLTF
TRBJ2-7 few TRBV5-1 CASSLDPGQQSYEQYF
TRBJ2-4 many TRBV20-1 CSARPAGQNIQYF
TRBJ1-5 - TRBV20-1 CSARGTVPYSNQPQHF
TRBJ2-5 few TRBV5-1 CASSSSLLAGGLFETQYF
TRBJ1-2 many TRBV29-1 CSVSGLYGYTF
TRBJ2-3 - TRBV20-1 CSANRGTYTDTQYF
TRBJ2-1 many TRBV11-2 CASSTNPGEQFF
TRBJ2-5 many TRBV20-1 CSAREARTQYF
TRBJ2-3 - TRBV5-1 CASSLLPGAGTDTQYF
TRBJ1-5 - TRBV12-3/TRBV12-4 CASSDRPSNQPQHF
TRBJ1-2 - TRBV4-1 CASSPGQGGGYGYTF
TRBJ2-5 - TRBV11-2 CASSVRDTLRGETQYF
TRBJ1-4 few TRBV7-7 CASSLTGVLEEKLFF
TRBJ2-3 - TRBV9 CASSVARDRGGTDTQYF
TRBJ2-3 few TRBV10-3 CAISDTKGLAGVASTDTQYF
TRBJ2-7 few TRBV14 CASSQEREQYF
TRBJ2-1 many TRBV9 CASSVAASEGNEQFF
TRBJ2-3 many TRBV6-1 CASSPAAPDTQYF
TRBJ1-4 many TRBV20-1 CSASAAQDWEKLFF
TRBJ1-5 many TRBV14 CASSLLRHRNQPQHF
TRBJ1-6 - TRBV12-3/TRBV12-4 CASSSLLRVAPLHF
TRBJ1-3 many TRBV4-1 CASSQEWSERPGNTIYF
TRBJ1-5 few TRBV27 CASSFRDRAHQPQHF
TRBJ2-3 - TRBV25-1 CASSEGQGASTDTQYF
TRBJ2-5 many TRBV7-9 CASSFRDREETQYF
TRBJ2-3 many TRBV6-5 CASRPYRGFHDTQYF
TRBJ2-7 many TRBV12-3/TRBV12-4 CASSNTGGEQYF
TRBJ1-1 many TRBV6-2/TRBV6-3 CASRFLPGDMNTEAFF
TRBJ1-5 - TRBV5-8 CASSSRENSNQPQHF
TRBJ1-6 few TRBV19 CATRTGEGPHSPLHF
TRBJ2-5 - TRBV5-1 CASSLAVGQGYETQYF
TRBJ1-4 - TRBV7-6 CASSLIERTGRNEKVFF
TRBJ2-3 many TRBV7-9 CASSFAVAGGSTDTQYF
TRBJ2-3 - TRBV20-1 CSGYSGTRDTQYF
TRBJ2-5 few TRBV14 CASSQDPNIARTRLRSETQYF
TRBJ2-3 many TRBV20-1 CSASTYRGADTQYF
TRBJ2-7 - TRBV6-5 CASTPPGSLAYEQYF
TRBJ2-5 few TRBV18 CASSPPEAGGWETQYF
TRBJ2-2 many TRBV28 CASSLGHFTGELFF
TRBJ1-5 many TRBV7-2 CASSYGGPQHF
TRBJ1-4 few TRBV5-1 CASSLTGGKNEKLFF
TRBJ2-1 many TRBV5-1 CASSFTSDDEQFF
TRBJ2-7 few TRBV2 CAGGQASYEQYF
TRBJ2-5 - TRBV12-3/TRBV12-4 CASSPFWAGGQETQYF
TRBJ2-7 many TRBV12-3/TRBV12-4 CASTRGVGSYEQYF
TRBJ2-2 few TRBV20-1 CSAEGQGAFTGELFF
TRBJ2-5 - TRBV7-6 CASSFQQETQYF
TRBJ1-2 many TRBV6-6 CASSPRTGFYGYTF
TRBJ2-1 - TRBV7-3 CASSHISGGVYNEQFF
TRBJ2-5 few TRBV27 CASSPPPSGRETQYF
TRBJ2-3 many TRBV20-1 CSATKGRGGQDTQYF